This T cell receptor (beta chain) is from a study of cytomegalovirus exposure and HLA in healthy donors. Study observations and caveats: Analysis was carried out at a later point, and it linked a missense DCLRE1C variant to TCR beta V- and J-gene trimming. Despite most TCR sequences being rare, some public TCRs occurred in many donors.

Every donor was a healthy person donating bone marrow. Note on this clone: Antigen unknown.

The CDR3 has 11 amino acids. Trimming took off 5 bases at V and 3 bases at J, with 4 bases between the two ends. CDR1 SEHNR and CDR2 FQNEAQ come from the germline V gene (reference sequence). The PCR made use of 60 Vbeta and 13 Jbeta primers. Clones were sequenced by immunoSEQ multiplex PCR, and TCRdb holds only the in-frame ones, with some missing. This sample's table reports about 120,000 clones. The TCR originated in a man between 35 and 55 years old in good health and CMV-seropositive. The V call is TRBV7-9, the J call TRBJ1-2; no reliable D call. Specimen: PBMCs. The CDR3, as DNA: TGTGCCAGCAGCCTCTACTATGGCTACACCTTC. It encodes CASSLYYGYTF. Full variable domain (missing parts from reference TRBV7-9 and TRBJ1-2): DTGVSQNPRHKITKRGQNVTFRCDPISEHNRLYWYRQTLGQGPEFLTYFQNEAQLEKSRLLSDRFSAERPKGSFSTLEIQRTEQGDSAMYLCASSLYYGYTFGSGTRLTVV.